These 11 T cell receptor beta chains were all obtained from the same sample, sequenced in a study of CD8+CD57+ T cells in acquired aplastic anemia. The patients chosen for sequencing had shown expansion of CD8+CD57+ cells (detected by flow cytometry). TCR beta VDJ and CDR3 profiling used genomic DNA as template. MiXCR, run by TCRdb on the reads, gives a single entry per CDR3 protein. This sample has 150,000 to 200,000 distinct CDR3 sequences, with 55% to 65% found just once. The sample comprised sorted CD4+, CD8+, or CD8+CD57+ T cells (not recorded which) from PBMCs. Every receptor here comes from a human donor with aplastic anemia.

This chain links TRBV6-1 with TRBJ1-5; D gene unclear. The V end was cut by 1 base, the J end by 7 bases, with 8 bases between. This CDR3 contains 13 residues. Looked up from germline, CDR1 is MNHNS and CDR2 is SASEGT. CDR3 in DNA: TGTGCCAGCAGTGAAGGGGCCAGCCAGCCCCAGCATTTT. Its protein product is CASSEGASQPQHF.

This clonotype was detected ten times or more. The chain is built from TRBV27 and TRBJ2-5; 8 bases fit TRBD2. The CDR3 has 14 amino acids. CDR1 and CDR2 (germline): MNHEY, SMNVEV (reference sequence). With 6 bases clipped from V and 3 bases from J, the junction kept 6 bases outside the gene matches. The CDR3 protein is CASRDLGLEETQYF. CDR3 bases: TGTGCCAGCAGGGACCTGGGACTAGAAGAGACCCAGTACTTC.

CDR3 loop: CASSLVSPLHF. CDR3 DNA sequence: TGTGCCAGCAGTTTAGTTTCACCCCTCCACTTT. The chain carries TRBV12-3 or TRBV12-4 and TRBJ1-6; D ambiguous. V lost 1 base and J 9 bases, leaving 1 base between the germline ends. The CDR3 is made up of 11 amino acids.

The chain joins TRBV7-7 to TRBJ2-5; 10 bases line up with TRBD2. The V gene's germline CDR1 is SSHAT and CDR2 FNYEAQ (reference sequence). CDR3 length: 16 amino acids. CDR3: CAIRKTGTSDWETQYF. The DNA for the CDR3 is TGTGCTATCAGAAAGACCGGGACTAGCGACTGGGAGACCCAGTACTTC.

The chain is built from TRBV10-3 and TRBJ2-7; no firm D call. With 6 bases removed from V and 3 bases from J, the gap between germline ends came to 21 bases. From germline, CDR1 is ENHRY and CDR2 SYGVKD. This CDR3 contains 16 residues. In DNA, the CDR3 is TGTGCCATCAGCGCCCATGATAAGGCGGACGGCTACGAGCAGTACTTC. Protein product: CAISAHDKADGYEQYF.

This clonotype has a handful of counts. V usage is TRBV29-1 and J usage is TRBJ1-1; TRBD1 might be the D (5 bases). Trimming cost V 4 bases and J 7 bases, with 13 bases left between them. The CDR3 runs 12 residues. Germline CDR1 and CDR2: SQVTM and ANQGSEA. CDR3 nucleotide sequence: TGCAGCGTTGGGTGGGGGGGAGGTGAAGCTTTCTTT. Translated: CSVGWGGGEAFF. Complete variable domain (other parts from reference TRBV29-1 and TRBJ1-1): SAVISQKPSRDICQRGTSLTIQCQVDSQVTMMFWYRQQPGQSLTLIATANQGSEATYESGFVIDKFPISRPNLTFSTLTVSNMSPEDSSIYLCSVGWGGGEAFFGQGTRLTVV.

The rearrangement uses TRBV7-9 and TRBJ1-2, with TRBD1 as a possible D gene (5 bases). Germline-derived CDR1 and CDR2 are SEHNR and FQNEAQ (reference sequence). The length of the CDR3 is 13 residues. V was cut by 2 bases and J by 8 bases, with 12 bases left in between. CDR3 sequence reads: CASSLQGVGGYTF. DNA for the CDR3: TGTGCCAGCAGCTTACAGGGCGTCGGAGGCTACACCTTC.

V is TRBV7-6 and J is TRBJ2-3; D not resolved. The CDR3 covers 16 residues. Trimming pared 5 bases from V and 0 bases from J, leaving 15 bases between. Germline CDR1 is SGHVS and CDR2 is FNYEAQ. The chain's CDR3 is CASSLRAGPSTDTQYF. The CDR3 nucleotides are TGTGCCAGCAGCCTCCGGGCAGGCCCAAGCACAGATACGCAGTATTTT.

The chain recombines TRBV2 with TRBJ2-7; D call uncertain. Trimming stripped 1 base from V and 2 bases from J, with 6 bases between. This CDR3 has 13 residues. In germline, CDR1 is SNHLY, CDR2 FYNNEI. The DNA of the CDR3 is TGTGCCAGCAGTGAAGGGGGTCCCTACGAGCAGTACTTC. As protein: CASSEGGPYEQYF. Full variable domain (missing parts from reference TRBV2 and TRBJ2-7): EPEVTQTPSHQVTQMGQEVILRCVPISNHLYFYWYRQILGQKVEFLVSFYNNEISEKSEIFDDQFSVERPDGSNFTLKIRSTKLEDSAMYFCASSEGGPYEQYFGPGTRLTVT.

The CDR3, as DNA: TGTGCCAGCAGTGACTCGGAGGGAGATACGCAGTATTTT. This gives the protein CASSDSEGDTQYF. This sequence joins TRBV6-4 and TRBJ2-3; D might be TRBD2 (6 bases). This CDR3 comprises 13 residues. Germline CDR1 is MRHNA and CDR2 is SNTAGT. Deletions cut 0 bases from V and 5 bases from J, with 6 bases between.

The chain is built from TRBV15 and TRBJ1-3, with no clear D. CDR3 length: 14 residues. The germline V and J ends were trimmed by 5 bases and 0 bases, with 8 bases remaining between them. CDR1 is LNHNV, CDR2 YYDKDF, per germline (reference sequence). The CDR3 DNA reads as TGTGCCACCAGCTCGCAGAACTCTGGAAACACCATATATTTT. This sequence encodes CATSSQNSGNTIYF.